This TCR beta chain was recovered during a study of blood T cell repertoires in COVID-19 (dated by TCRdb to the early 2020s). Regarding the study in general: The collaborator samples originated in the United States, Italy and Spain and spanned the acute and convalescent phases of COVID-19. Sample metadata almost always included a de-identified subject ID, COVID-19 status, age in years and sex. Samples came from the ongoing ImmuneRACE study (first 160 participants) plus 1,254 subjects from 6 global collaborators. A freely available public database, intended as a resource for researchers studying the immune response to SARS-CoV-2, is where the repertoires were released. Where available, HLA class I and class II types were obtained from metadata supplied by the sample provider rather than from assay-based typing. Deeply sampled blood TCRbeta repertoires from subjects exposed to, actively infected with, or recovered from COVID-19 were included in the dataset. The material from the prospective study consisted of cDNA or gDNA derived from T cells, B-cell-depleted T cells, or PBMCs.

Cut back by 6 bases and 2 bases, the V and J ends lie 19 bases apart. The CDR3 starts with the cysteine, ends with the phenylalanine, and has 16 residues. Here the CDR3 DNA is all that survives: 48 bases in frame from base 1. CDR1 and CDR2, looked up from the germline V gene (reference sequence), are MNHEY and SMNVEV. The immunoSEQ Assay, a bias-controlled multiplex PCR, was used to amplify TCRbeta CDR3 regions from genomic DNA. On the authors' methods: The number of nucleated cells in each sample was estimated from the amplification of reference gene primers within the assay. To quantify the absolute abundance of each unique TCRbeta CDR3 rearrangement, sequence reads were collapsed and filtered. For each sample, productive Simpson clonality was calculated by taking the square root of Simpson's diversity index across productive rearrangements. Entries here come from immuneACCESS through TCRdb and include only in-frame sequences with V and J called. Some clones fail to appear in such tables; in the studies checked, an unresolved V gene covers under half of the shortfall, and the cause of the remainder is unknown. V, J and clone size were drawn from that table, and D and trimming were deduced from the DNA. Recorded for this sample are roughly 76,000 clones; approximately 90% of them occurred a single time. 11% to 15% of the sample goes to the ten largest clones.

Each collaborating institution followed its own protocols to collect whole blood in K2EDTA tubes. For TCRbeta analysis, collaborator samples were shipped as frozen whole blood, as isolated PBMCs, or as DNA extracted from either sample type. Beyond this particular receptor, the publication reports: Clinical and demographic metadata were provided uncurated, with the amount varying by source and participant.

This clone was detected only once. Its antigen remains unidentified. Base qualities were left out, and no much larger clone turns up one base away. Rearrangement joined TRBV27 to TRBJ1-1; the best D guess is TRBD1, with 6 bases matching. The TCR sequence derives from a man aged 65 to 85 with active or convalescent COVID-19. The sequencing input was peripheral blood. The CDR3 is CASSPKFTGSNTEAFF. The sequenced DNA: TGTGCCAGCAGCCCTAAATTCACAGGGAGCAACACTGAAGCTTTCTTT.